One sample yielded the 4 T cell receptor beta chains listed below, sequenced in a study of shared clonotypes between healthy human individuals. Repertoires were generated with immunoSEQ multiplex PCR, while TCRdb's copy carries only in-frame clones and drops some. Here the sample spans 2 million to 2.5 million clones, nearly 97% being singletons. The specimen sequenced was naive CD4+ T cells sorted from blood. Regarding subset: CD45RA+ positively selected. The receptors shown here come from a man younger than 35 in good health.

This chain uses TRBV7-2 with TRBJ1-4, with no clear D. Per germline, CDR1 SGHTA and CDR2 FQGNSA. The CDR3 consists of 13 residues. V was clipped by 1 base and J by 10 bases, with 10 bases between them. CDR3 nucleotide sequence: TGTGCCAGCAGCTTAGGCGGTTTAGGAAAACTGTTTTTT. Translating it yields CASSLGGLGKLFF.

The chain joins TRBV28 to TRBJ2-1, with 10 bases matching TRBD2. CDR3 length equals 16 residues. V shed 3 bases and J 2 bases; nucleotides not matched to a gene: 4. The germline gives CDR1 MDHEN, CDR2 SYDVKM. The CDR3 DNA is TGTGCCAGCAGTTTTGGAGCGGGGGGGCCCTACAATGAGCAGTTCTTC. It specifies CASSFGAGGPYNEQFF.

The chain is built from TRBV5-4 and TRBJ1-6; the match to TRBD1 covers 8 bases. The V gene's germline CDR1 is SGHNT and CDR2 YYREEE (reference sequence). V dropped 4 bases and J dropped 11; count of bases not matched to a gene: 11. The CDR3 totals 15 residues. CDR3 in amino acids: CASSLMGQARTPLHF. The CDR3 DNA reads TGTGCCAGCAGCCTGATGGGACAGGCTCGTACACCCCTCCACTTT.

The chain employs TRBV18 and TRBJ2-2; D not resolved. With 1 base removed from V and 4 bases from J, the gap between germline ends came to 7 bases. CDR1 is KGHSH and CDR2 is LQKENI in the germline V gene. CDR3 size: 14 residues. CDR3: CASSPQTTTGELFF. The CDR3 DNA reads as TGTGCCAGCTCACCACAAACAACCACCGGGGAGCTGTTTTTT.